This TCR beta chain was identified in a study of technical replicates of blood from several donors. V was clipped by 6 bases and J by 5 bases; unmatched bases: 3. The CDR3 covers 13 residues. The V gene's germline CDR1 is ENHRY and CDR2 SYGVKD. The protocol was immunoSEQ multiplex PCR, while the TCRdb copy is restricted to in-frame clones and leaves out a portion. The repertoire holds roughly 69,000 clones, around nine tenths seen once, with over 4% in the top ten. The chain combines TRBV10-3 with TRBJ2-5; 10 positions match TRBD2. The sequenced material came from PBMCs. The receptor's source is a human donor in good health. Some clones in this sample may be carry-over from other donors' samples. The CDR3 loop is CAIRGTSEETQYF. As DNA, the CDR3 is TGTGCCATCAGGGGGACTAGCGAGGAGACCCAGTACTTC.